These 16 T cell receptor beta chains came from one sample sequenced in a study of Graves' ophthalmopathy and Graves' hyperthyroidism. Investigators amplified TCR beta CDR3 regions from RNA transcripts. The first-round RT-PCR employed HTBI primers together with the Qiagen OneStep RT-PCR kit. A multiplex PCR was then performed as the second round. TCRdb ran MiXCR on the multiplex PCR reads and lists one entry per CDR3 protein. Here the sample spans 1 million to 1.3 million distinct CDR3 sequences, 35% to 40% being singletons. The sample comprised peripheral blood or thyroid tissue (not recorded which). These receptors came from an adult man with Graves' hyperthyroidism.

This clonotype was found a few times. This chain joins TRBV29-1 and TRBJ2-7; 10 bases map to TRBD1. Germline assignment: CDR1 SQVTM and CDR2 ANQGSEA. CDR3 length: 14 amino acids. Trimming cost V 4 bases and J 2 bases; bases outside gene matches: 5. This CDR3 is CSVGGDRGTYEQYF. In DNA, the CDR3 is TGCAGCGTTGGGGGGGACAGGGGTACCTACGAGCAGTACTTC.

The chain recombines TRBV9 with TRBJ2-5; D call uncertain. The CDR3 runs 10 residues. The germline V and J ends were trimmed by 0 bases and 11 bases, with 5 bases remaining between them. Germline-derived CDR1 and CDR2 are SGDLS and YYNGEE. The CDR3 nucleotides are TGTGCCAGCAGCGTAGGGGCTCAGTACTTC. Amino acids: CASSVGAQYF.

Only a few counts were recorded for this clonotype. This chain links TRBV7-9 with TRBJ2-7; D is undetermined. The CDR3 runs 13 residues. Deletions cut 5 bases from V and 9 bases from J, with 17 bases between. Germline V CDR1 and CDR2: SEHNR, FQNEAQ (reference sequence). CDR3 nucleotides: TGTGCCAGCAGCACCTCCCCCCACCGGGCGCAGTACTTC. Protein product: CASSTSPHRAQYF.

In this sample, this clonotype turned up many times. The chain links TRBV7-9 to TRBJ1-6; a weak D match, TRBD1 (5 bases). The V gene lost 5 bases and the J gene lost 7 bases, with 15 bases spanning the gap. Germline values: CDR1 SEHNR, CDR2 FQNEAQ (reference sequence). The CDR3 length is 15 residues. CDR3 sequence reads: CASSLGTIRNSPLHF. CDR3 sequence (DNA): TGTGCCAGCAGCCTAGGGACGATCCGGAATTCACCCCTCCACTTT.

In its sample, this clonotype was seen many times. The chain carries TRBV7-9 and TRBJ1-3; D ambiguous. Per germline, CDR1 SEHNR and CDR2 FQNEAQ (reference sequence). V dropped 2 bases and J dropped 0 bases, with 11 bases sitting between them. The CDR3 consists of 16 residues. In DNA, the CDR3 is TGTGCCAGCAGCTTATCGGCAGGCCTCTCTGGAAACACCATATATTTT. Translated: CASSLSAGLSGNTIYF.

This clonotype occurred many times. The gene calls are TRBV7-9 and TRBJ2-2, with a weak D call TRBD2 (6 bases). CDR1 SEHNR and CDR2 FQNEAQ come from the germline V gene (reference sequence). The CDR3 extends over 12 amino acids. In DNA form, the CDR3 reads TGTACCCACGACGGGAGCACCGGGGAGCTGTTTTTT. Translated, it gives CTHDGSTGELFF.

The J gene is TRBJ2-7, the V gene TRBV5-1; D not resolved. V lost 0 bases and J lost 4, with 11 bases in between. There are 14 residues in the CDR3. The germline V gene encodes CDR1 SGHRS and CDR2 YFSETQ. CDR3: CASSLGPEFYEQYF. CDR3 nucleotide sequence: TGCGCCAGCAGCTTGGGCCCTGAATTTTACGAGCAGTACTTC.

This clonotype was recorded at least ten times. The rearrangement uses TRBV7-2 and TRBJ2-7; D may be TRBD2 (5 bases). Germline V gene sequence: CDR1 SGHTA, CDR2 FQGNSA. V lost 1 base, J lost 6 bases, and 10 bases lay in between. This CDR3 has 13 residues. CDR3 DNA sequence: TGTGCCAGCAGCTTAGGTGAGCGGTTCGAGCAGTACTTC. Its translation: CASSLGERFEQYF.

The rearrangement links TRBV15 to TRBJ1-2; D is ambiguous. The CDR3 extends over 14 amino acids. Germline CDR1 and CDR2: LNHNV and YYDKDF (reference sequence). Trimming removed 0 bases from V and 7 bases from J, with 12 bases in between. CDR3 nucleotides: TGTGCCACCAGCAGAGATCGGGGATCTCGTGGCTACACCTTC. Its translation: CATSRDRGSRGYTF.

This chain links TRBV19 with TRBJ1-5; D remains ambiguous. Germline V lookup: CDR1 LNHDA, CDR2 SQIVND (reference sequence). The CDR3 length is 16 residues. Trimming stripped 5 bases from V and 0 bases from J, with 14 bases between. CDR3 nucleotide sequence: TGTGCCAGTAGTGCGCGTGGGATTACTAGCAATCAGCCCCAGCATTTT. It yields the protein CASSARGITSNQPQHF.

This rearrangement joins TRBV7-3 to TRBJ2-1; TRBD1 aligns across 8 bases. The V segment lost 5 bases and the J segment 9 bases; nucleotides outside the gene matches: 12. Germline-derived CDR1 and CDR2 are SGHTA and FQGTGA. This CDR3 is built from 15 residues. The CDR3 sequence is CASSLSGGSNVEQFF. The CDR3 bases are TGTGCCAGCAGCCTGTCAGGGGGCTCCAATGTTGAGCAGTTCTTC. The complete variable domain, with remaining parts taken from reference TRBV7-3 and TRBJ2-1, reads GAGVSQTPSNKVTEKGKYVELRCDPISGHTALYWYRQSLGQGPEFLIYFQGTGAADDSGLPNDRFFAVRPEGSVSTLKIQRTERGDSAVYLCASSLSGGSNVEQFFGPGTRLTVL.

The sample holds a few counts of this clonotype. The chain recombines TRBV30 with TRBJ2-7, with D possibly TRBD2 on 7 matching bases. Germline V gene sequence: CDR1 GTSNPN, CDR2 SVGIG (reference sequence). The V gene lost 5 bases and the J gene lost 3 bases, with 14 bases spanning the gap. CDR3 length equals 13 residues. CDR3: CAWGSGTNYEQYF. As DNA, the CDR3 is TGTGCCTGGGGCAGCGGGACAAACTACGAGCAGTACTTC. Full variable domain (rest looked up from reference TRBV30 and TRBJ2-7): SQTIHQWPATLVQPVGSPLSLECTVEGTSNPNLYWYRQAAGRGLQLLFYSVGIGQISSEVPQNLSASRPQDRQFILSSKKLLLSDSGFYLCAWGSGTNYEQYFGPGTRLTVT.

A word on this clonotype: A read error is possible here, since a much larger clone lies one base away. CDR3 amino acids: CASSLAASFTGELFF. The CDR3 bases are TGTGCCAGCAGCTTAGCCGCCTCGTTCACCGGGGAGCTGTTTTTT. This chain joins TRBV7-2 and TRBJ2-2; D ambiguous. The CDR3 runs 15 residues. CDR1 is SGHTA and CDR2 is FQGNSA in the germline V gene. Trimming cost V 0 bases and J 4 bases, with 9 bases left between them. Together with reference TRBV7-2 and TRBJ2-2, the CDR3 gives the full variable domain: GAGVSQSPSNKVTEKGKDVELRCDPISGHTALYWYRQSLGQGLEFLIYFQGNSAPDKSGLPSDRFSAERTGGSVSTLTIQRTQQEDSAVYLCASSLAASFTGELFFGEGSRLTVL.

This clonotype turned up a few times. The chain joins TRBV6-2 or TRBV6-3 to TRBJ2-2; 7 bases are a match to TRBD2. This CDR3 has 16 residues. Looked up from germline, CDR1 is MNHEY and CDR2 is SVGEGT. Trimming at V came to 5 bases and at J to 2 bases, leaving 8 bases not matched to a gene. The CDR3 nucleotides are TGTGCCAGCAGTACGAGAAGCGGGACTAACACCGGGGAGCTGTTTTTT. Translation: CASSTRSGTNTGELFF.

The CDR3 coding sequence is TGTGCCAGCAGTTGGCGGGGAGGAGACACCGGGGAGCTGTTTTTT. Its translation: CASSWRGGDTGELFF. This sequence joins TRBV12-3 or TRBV12-4 and TRBJ2-2; possibly TRBD2 for D (6 bases). V was cut by 4 bases and J by 3 bases, with 12 bases left in between. The CDR3 contains 15 residues.

V usage is TRBV10-3 and J usage is TRBJ2-7; 10 bases fit TRBD2. This CDR3 contains 15 residues. Germline V lookup: CDR1 ENHRY, CDR2 SYGVKD. Unmatched junction bases numbered 3, after V lost 1 base and J lost 3 bases. In DNA form, the CDR3 reads TGTGCCATCAGTGAGTTTAGCGGGGGGTTCTACGAGCAGTACTTC. Its protein product is CAISEFSGGFYEQYF.